Each of the 18 T cell receptor beta chains below was sequenced from the same sample in a study of OX40 agonist ivuxolimab in advanced cancers. This table comes from immunoSEQ multiplex PCR, and its TCRdb copy is limited to in-frame clones, with some not included. The data show approximately 10,000 clones, roughly 90% seen once. Specimen: CD4+ or CD8+ T cells sorted from blood, collected in a trial of the OX40 agonist ivuxolimab. All receptors derive from an adult with an advanced solid tumor such as melanoma, head and neck, liver or kidney cancer.

The chain is built from TRBV9 and TRBJ1-3, with a possible D match to TRBD1 (5 bases). V lost 0 bases, J lost 0 bases, and 10 bases lay in between. Germline V CDR1 and CDR2: SGDLS, YYNGEE. The CDR3 extends over 16 amino acids. The CDR3 loop reads CASSVVDSRSGNTIYF. CDR3 DNA sequence: TGTGCCAGCAGCGTAGTAGACAGCCGCTCTGGAAACACCATATATTTT.

The gene calls are TRBV7-9 and TRBJ1-5; TRBD1 agrees at 7 bases. Germline V lookup: CDR1 SEHNR, CDR2 FQNEAQ (reference sequence). The CDR3 covers 15 residues. V dropped 5 bases and J dropped 9; count of bases not matched to a gene: 13. CDR3 DNA: TGTGCCAGCAGCCCACAGGGGACAGATCATTCGCCCCAGCATTTT. Translation: CASSPQGTDHSPQHF.

V gene TRBV5-5 combines with J gene TRBJ1-1; TRBD1 matches at 7 bases. Looked up from germline, CDR1 is SGHKS and CDR2 is YYEKEE (reference sequence). V lost 0 bases and J lost 5; bases outside the gene matches: 16. The CDR3 extends over 18 amino acids. CDR3 sequence reads: CASSLGGTVTLRYTEAFF. The DNA of the CDR3 is TGTGCCAGCAGCTTGGGAGGGACAGTTACACTTCGCTATACTGAAGCTTTCTTT.

The chain has TRBV4-3 and TRBJ2-3, with D possibly matching TRBD2 (5 bases). In germline, CDR1 is LGHNA, CDR2 YSLEER. The ends were cut back, 0 bases at V and 2 bases at J, with 18 bases in the middle. The CDR3 totals 18 residues. The CDR3 loop is CASSQDGGVSSYTDTQYF. The CDR3 DNA is TGCGCCAGCAGCCAAGATGGAGGCGTATCCTCTTACACAGATACGCAGTATTTT.

V is TRBV13 and J is TRBJ2-7, with 7 bases that match TRBD1. V shed 5 bases, J shed 2 bases, and the junction held 9 bases outside the gene matches. This CDR3 contains 15 residues. Germline CDR1 reads PRHDT; CDR2 reads FYEKMQ (reference sequence). CDR3 DNA: TGTGCCAGCAGCACCGTACTCCAGGGGGCCTACGAGCAGTACTTC. Translated, it gives CASSTVLQGAYEQYF.

The CDR3 sequence: CASSYLSDSYEQYF. CDR3 nucleotides: TGTGCCAGCAGTTACCTTTCCGACTCCTACGAGCAGTACTTC. The genes are TRBV6-5 and TRBJ2-7; D unclear. This CDR3 contains 14 residues. From germline, CDR1 is MNHEY and CDR2 SVGAGI. The ends were cut back, 2 bases at V and 0 bases at J, with 8 bases in the middle.

The chain is built from TRBV6-6 and TRBJ2-7; the D call may be TRBD1 or TRBD2 (5 bases each). Deletions cut 4 bases from V and 5 bases from J, with 12 bases between. Germline CDR1 and CDR2: MNHNY and SVGAGI (reference sequence). This CDR3 has 13 amino acids. CDR3 residues: CASSSNQGDEQYF. CDR3 nucleotides: TGTGCCAGCAGTTCGAACCAGGGAGACGAGCAGTACTTC.

The rearrangement uses TRBV27 and TRBJ2-7, with D perhaps TRBD1 (6 bases). Trimming removed 3 bases at V and 3 bases at J, with 12 bases between. This CDR3 contains 14 residues. Germline CDR1 is MNHEY and CDR2 is SMNVEV (reference sequence). In nucleotides, the CDR3 is TGTGCCAGCAGTTTGTCCGGGACACACTACGAGCAGTACTTC. Translation gives CASSLSGTHYEQYF.

The chain uses TRBV19 and TRBJ1-3; possible D gene TRBD1, 5 bases. Trimming pared 8 bases from V and 2 bases from J, leaving 13 bases between. Germline V gene data show CDR1 as LNHDA and CDR2 as SQIVND (reference sequence). The length of the CDR3 is 14 residues. The CDR3 is CASGVWGAGNTIYF. CDR3 nucleotide sequence: TGTGCCAGTGGGGTATGGGGGGCTGGAAACACCATATATTTT.

This clone was observed once. Different DNA sequences within this sample yield the same CDR3. The chain uses TRBV4-3 and TRBJ1-1; maybe TRBD1 (6 bases). V was pared by 1 base and J by 3 bases, with 12 bases between. Germline V gene data show CDR1 as LGHNA and CDR2 as YSLEER. The CDR3 is 15 amino acids. CDR3 sequence: CASSQGGQGYTEAFF. The CDR3 region has the DNA TGCGCCAGCAGCCAAGGGGGGCAGGGGTACACTGAAGCTTTCTTT.

The chain recombines TRBV27 with TRBJ1-4, with D hard to call. The CDR3 has 13 residues. Per germline, CDR1 MNHEY and CDR2 SMNVEV (reference sequence). V lost 7 bases and J lost 8, with 14 bases in between. In nucleotides, the CDR3 is TGTGCCAGCACCGGACTGGCCGGGGAAAAACTGTTTTTT. This gives the protein CASTGLAGEKLFF.

Only a few counts were recorded for this clone. The chain links TRBV7-4 to TRBJ2-7, with 10 nucleotides matching TRBD2. Trimming took 1 base from V and 7 from J; bases not matched to a gene: 10. Germline CDR1 and CDR2: SGHVT and SQSDAQ. The CDR3 runs 16 residues. The chain's CDR3 is CASSLEASGSPWEQYF. For the CDR3, the DNA is TGTGCCAGCAGCTTAGAGGCTAGCGGGAGCCCATGGGAGCAGTACTTC. The complete variable domain, with remaining parts taken from reference TRBV7-4 and TRBJ2-7, reads GAGVSQSPRYKVAKRGRDVALRCDSISGHVTLYWYRQTLGQGSEVLTYSQSDAQRDKSGRPSGRFSAERPERSVSTLKIQRTEQGDSAVYLCASSLEASGSPWEQYFGPGTRLTVT.

The chain uses TRBV28 and TRBJ2-3, with TRBD1 matching 7 bases. Germline V gene sequence: CDR1 MDHEN, CDR2 SYDVKM. The CDR3 is 14 residues long. The J segment lost 4 bases and the V segment lost 8 bases, leaving 9 bases of the junction unmatched. The CDR3 region is CASARQGFPDTQYF. The CDR3 nucleotides read TGTGCCAGCGCAAGACAGGGTTTCCCAGATACGCAGTATTTT.

This chain joins TRBV13 and TRBJ1-2; D is uncertain. CDR1 and CDR2 (germline): PRHDT, FYEKMQ (reference sequence). Trimming took 3 bases from V and 13 from J, leaving 6 bases between them. There are 9 residues in the CDR3. The CDR3 sequence is CASSFPLTF. DNA of the CDR3: TGTGCCAGCAGCTTCCCGCTCACCTTC.

The J gene is TRBJ2-1, the V gene TRBV7-2; D gene unclear. Looked up from germline, CDR1 is SGHTA and CDR2 is FQGNSA. The CDR3 runs to 13 residues. V lost 4 bases and J lost 8, with 12 bases in between. The CDR3 is CASSYTVGDEQFF. As DNA, the CDR3 is TGTGCCAGCAGCTACACAGTAGGCGATGAGCAGTTCTTC. The variable domain in full, completed from reference TRBV7-2 and TRBJ2-1, reads GAGVSQSPSNKVTEKGKDVELRCDPISGHTALYWYRQSLGQGLEFLIYFQGNSAPDKSGLPSDRFSAERTGGSVSTLTIQRTQQEDSAVYLCASSYTVGDEQFFGPGTRLTVL.

The chain has TRBV19 and TRBJ2-3; TRBD2 matches at 9 bases. Germline CDR1 and CDR2: LNHDA and SQIVND (reference sequence). The ends lost 5 bases at V and 8 bases at J; junction bases unmatched: 14. This CDR3 has 16 amino acids. CDR3 DNA sequence: TGTGCCAGTAGTTTGAGTTCTAGCGGGGACGCGGGTACGCAGTATTTT. As protein: CASSLSSSGDAGTQYF.

This chain links TRBV4-2 with TRBJ2-7; 9 bases match TRBD2. The CDR3 is made up of 15 amino acids. CDR1 is LGHNA and CDR2 is YNFKEQ in the germline V gene. The ends lost 1 base at V and 3 bases at J; junction bases unmatched: 4. The CDR3 here is CASSQGRLAVYEQYF. The DNA of the CDR3 is TGTGCCAGCAGCCAAGGGAGACTAGCGGTCTACGAGCAGTACTTC.

The chain joins TRBV5-1 to TRBJ2-1; the D is unclear. CDR1 is SGHRS and CDR2 is YFSETQ in the germline V gene. The CDR3 length is 12 residues. V lost 6 bases, J lost 5 bases, and 9 bases lay in between. The CDR3 nucleotides read TGCGCCAGCACCGTTGGCCACAATGAGCAGTTCTTC. This gives the protein CASTVGHNEQFF.